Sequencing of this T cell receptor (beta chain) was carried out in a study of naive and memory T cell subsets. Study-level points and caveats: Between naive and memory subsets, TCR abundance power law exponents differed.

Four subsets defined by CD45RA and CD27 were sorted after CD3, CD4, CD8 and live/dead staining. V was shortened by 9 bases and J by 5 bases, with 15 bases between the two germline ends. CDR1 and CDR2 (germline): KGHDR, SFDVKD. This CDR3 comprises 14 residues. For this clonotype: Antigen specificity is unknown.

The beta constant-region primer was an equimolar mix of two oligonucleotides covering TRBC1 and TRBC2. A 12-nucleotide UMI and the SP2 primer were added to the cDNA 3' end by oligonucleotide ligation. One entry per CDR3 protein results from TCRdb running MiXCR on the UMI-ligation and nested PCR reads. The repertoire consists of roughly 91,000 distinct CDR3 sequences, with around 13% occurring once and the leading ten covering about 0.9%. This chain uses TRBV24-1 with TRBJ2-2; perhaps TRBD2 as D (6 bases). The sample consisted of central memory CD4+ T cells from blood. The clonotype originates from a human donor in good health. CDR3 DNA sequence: TGTGCCACCTCGGGACTCCGAGAGACCGGGGAGCTGTTTTTT. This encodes CATSGLRETGELFF.